The clone carrying this T cell receptor (beta chain) was counted a few times. What it binds is unknown. This CDR3 is built from 13 residues. In germline, CDR1 is SGHAT, CDR2 FQNNGV. Deletions cut 7 bases from V and 5 bases from J, with 14 bases between. These data come from a study of CD8 T cells in ankylosing spondylitis. Broader study findings: It was reported that disease-linked clones were significantly enriched in matched ankylosing spondylitis synovial fluid. There was a TCR beta motif, made of 7 to 9 highly homologous variants, that appeared characteristic of ankylosing spondylitis blood.

As the method for making TCR beta libraries, quantitative 5'-RACE with molecular barcodes was used. Each CDR3 protein gets one entry after TCRdb re-called the 5' RACE reads with MiXCR. The sample includes fewer than 350,000 distinct CDR3 sequences, around 10% of them seen just once. This receptor was taken from a female donor with ankylosing spondylitis or in good health (not recorded which). V usage is TRBV11-2 and J usage is TRBJ1-1; D is possibly TRBD1 (6 bases). The sample consisted of blood, either unsorted or a sorted T cell fraction (not recorded which). The CDR3 reads CASTRGAKTEAFF. As DNA, the CDR3 is TGTGCCAGCACCCGGGGGGCAAAGACTGAAGCTTTCTTT.